A single sample is the source of the 23 T cell receptor beta chains below, sequenced in a study of T-cell memory formation after mild COVID-19. TCRdb re-derived calls from the 5' RACE reads in MiXCR, one entry per CDR3 protein. The sample shows some 600,000 distinct CDR3 sequences, approximately 15% of them seen only once. Sequenced sample: PBMCs or a T cell subset sorted from them (not recorded which). Receptors originate from an adult woman who had mild COVID-19 (a few samples of this study predate the infection). Cell type and time point are not known.

This clonotype was counted at least ten times. This sequence joins TRBV7-6 and TRBJ2-3, with a possible D match to TRBD2 (7 bases). In germline, CDR1 is SGHVS, CDR2 FNYEAQ. The length of the CDR3 is 19 residues. Deletions cut 4 bases from V and 0 bases from J, with 23 bases between. The CDR3 DNA follows: TGTGCCAGCAGCTGGGGGGACACAGCGGGAAGTACTAGCACAGATACGCAGTATTTT. Translated, it gives CASSWGDTAGSTSTDTQYF.

This clonotype was found many times. The chain uses TRBV7-2 and TRBJ2-2; D gene uncertain. Germline V CDR1 and CDR2: SGHTA, FQGNSA. The CDR3 sequence is 14 residues long. V lost 7 bases and J lost 3, with 12 bases in between. In DNA form, the CDR3 reads TGTGCCAGCACCCCTCTCACCCACACCGGGGAGCTGTTTTTT. Translation: CASTPLTHTGELFF.

This clonotype was observed a few times. This sequence joins TRBV7-9 and TRBJ1-1; 9 positions agree with TRBD1. Germline V gene lookup returns CDR1 SEHNR and CDR2 FQNEAQ (reference sequence). This CDR3 is 15 amino acids long. V shed 5 bases, J shed 5 bases, and the junction held 9 bases outside the gene matches. The CDR3 DNA is TGTGCCAGCAGCGGACCGGGACAGGGTAAAACTGAAGCTTTCTTT. Translated: CASSGPGQGKTEAFF. Full variable domain (rest looked up from reference TRBV7-9 and TRBJ1-1): DTGVSQNPRHKITKRGQNVTFRCDPISEHNRLYWYRQTLGQGPEFLTYFQNEAQLEKSRLLSDRFSAERPKGSFSTLEIQRTEQGDSAMYLCASSGPGQGKTEAFFGQGTRLTVV.

This clonotype was found a few times. The chain has TRBV12-3 or TRBV12-4 and TRBJ1-2, with a tentative D call TRBD1 (5 bases). Between the trimmed V and J ends, which lost 1 base and 2 bases, there was a span of 8 bases. This CDR3 has 14 amino acids. In nucleotides, the CDR3 is TGTGCCAGCAGTTTAGGACAGCTAAACTATGGCTACACCTTC. This gives the protein CASSLGQLNYGYTF.

This clonotype was counted only a few times. V usage is TRBV24-1 and J usage is TRBJ2-7, with 8 bases matching TRBD1. With V trimmed by 9 bases and J by 7 bases, 10 bases remained unmatched. This CDR3 contains 13 residues. In germline, CDR1 is KGHDR, CDR2 SFDVKD. The CDR3 DNA follows: TGTGCCACCCGAGGAGCAGGGGGCAGTGAGCAGTACTTC. As protein: CATRGAGGSEQYF.

The gene calls are TRBV12-3 or TRBV12-4 and TRBJ1-2; 9 bases are a match to TRBD1. The CDR3 loop spans 15 amino acids. With V trimmed by 5 bases and J by 4 bases, 8 bases remained unmatched. The CDR3 protein is CASSRPRDRAYGYTF. The DNA for the CDR3 is TGTGCCAGCAGTCGACCTCGGGACAGGGCCTATGGCTACACCTTC.

The sample holds a few counts of this clonotype. The chain employs TRBV4-3 and TRBJ1-4; D might be TRBD1 (6 bases). The V gene lost 1 base and the J gene lost 8 bases, with 11 bases spanning the gap. The CDR3 is 14 residues long. Germline V gene data show CDR1 as LGHNA and CDR2 as YSLEER. Here the CDR3 reads CASSQAGGQEKLFF. The CDR3 DNA is TGCGCCAGCAGCCAAGCCGGGGGCCAGGAAAAACTGTTTTTT.

V gene TRBV6-5 combines with J gene TRBJ2-7, with a tentative D call TRBD1 (5 bases). CDR1 is MNHEY, CDR2 SVGAGI, per germline. V was shortened by 0 bases and J by 5 bases, with 14 bases between the two germline ends. The CDR3 totals 15 residues. The CDR3 DNA is TGTGCCAGCAGTTACTCGGCAGGGTGGGAACACGAGCAGTACTTC. It specifies CASSYSAGWEHEQYF.

This clonotype was counted between two and nine times. V and J are TRBV9 and TRBJ1-6; 7 bases fit TRBD1. CDR3 length equals 16 residues. Germline V gene data show CDR1 as SGDLS and CDR2 as YYNGEE. V gave up 3 bases and J gave up 5 bases; unmatched junction bases: 8. CDR3 nucleotide sequence: TGTGCCAGCAGCGGGGACAGAGTGAGGGATAATTCACCCCTCCACTTT. It yields the protein CASSGDRVRDNSPLHF. Full variable domain (rest looked up from reference TRBV9 and TRBJ1-6): DSGVTQTPKHLITATGQRVTLRCSPRSGDLSVYWYQQSLDQGLQFLIQYYNGEERAKGNILERFSAQQFPDLHSELNLSSLELGDSALYFCASSGDRVRDNSPLHFGNGTRLTVT.

J is TRBJ2-7 and V is TRBV10-3; D possibly corresponds to TRBD1 (7 bases). Germline V gene sequence: CDR1 ENHRY, CDR2 SYGVKD. The CDR3 is made up of 15 amino acids. Trimming cost V 6 bases and J 0 bases, with 15 bases left between them. The CDR3, as DNA: TGTGCCATCAGGGGGGGACAGTCCAACTCCTACGAGCAGTACTTC. Translation: CAIRGGQSNSYEQYF.

This clonotype was found a few times. This rearrangement joins TRBV4-1 to TRBJ2-7, with 9 nucleotides matching TRBD2. From germline, CDR1 is MGHRA and CDR2 YSYEKL. Trimming removed 4 bases from V and 2 bases from J; junction bases left unmatched: 6. This CDR3 region has 15 residues. The CDR3 nucleotides are TGCGCCAGCAGCCTCCGCGGCGGGGGGGCCTACGAGCAGTACTTC. This codes for CASSLRGGGAYEQYF.

This rearrangement joins TRBV3-1 to TRBJ2-7; D unclear. From germline, CDR1 is LGHDT and CDR2 YNNKEL (reference sequence). Trimming took off 0 bases at V and 2 bases at J, with 8 bases between the two ends. This CDR3 is 14 amino acids long. The CDR3 DNA reads as TGTGCCAGCAGCCAAGATTCGGTGGCCTACGAGCAGTACTTC. Residues: CASSQDSVAYEQYF.

The chain links TRBV4-2 to TRBJ2-7; 10 nucleotides line up with TRBD2. The germline CDR1 and CDR2 sequences are LGHNA and YNFKEQ. This CDR3 has 15 amino acids. Trimming removed 0 bases from V and 2 bases from J; junction bases left unmatched: 1. The CDR3 is CASSQEGLAAYEQYF. CDR3 DNA sequence: TGTGCCAGCAGCCAAGAAGGACTAGCGGCCTACGAGCAGTACTTC.

The CDR3 sequence: CATSDFVDTQYF. The CDR3, as DNA: TGTGCCACCAGTGATTTTGTGGATACGCAGTATTTT. The chain is built from TRBV24-1 and TRBJ2-3; D gene ambiguous. Germline-derived CDR1 and CDR2 are KGHDR and SFDVKD. This CDR3 region has 12 residues. V was shortened by 1 base and J by 6 bases, with 4 bases between the two germline ends.

The V gene is TRBV24-1, the J gene TRBJ2-3, with 7 nucleotides matching TRBD1. The CDR3 loop spans 13 amino acids. Looked up from germline, CDR1 is KGHDR and CDR2 is SFDVKD. J gave up 3 bases and V 9 bases, and 5 bases lay outside the gene matches. The CDR3 DNA is TGTGCCACCGGCTACAGGGGAACAGATACGCAGTATTTT. The encoded protein is CATGYRGTDTQYF.

The gene calls are TRBV29-1 and TRBJ1-1, with D possibly TRBD1 on 5 matching bases. The V gene's germline CDR1 is SQVTM and CDR2 ANQGSEA. V was trimmed by 3 bases and J by 2 bases, leaving 13 bases between them. The CDR3 totals 14 residues. CDR3 bases: TGCAGCGTTGATTCAGACAGCCCCAACACTGAAGCTTTCTTT. It translates to CSVDSDSPNTEAFF.

V and J are TRBV4-1 and TRBJ2-7; 10 bases align to TRBD2. Per germline, CDR1 MGHRA and CDR2 YSYEKL. The CDR3 spans 17 residues. V shed 4 bases and J 2 bases; nucleotides not matched to a gene: 11. This CDR3 is CASSRDRERGGPYEQYF. In nucleotides, the CDR3 is TGCGCCAGCAGCCGCGATCGGGAGCGGGGGGGCCCCTACGAGCAGTACTTC.

This clonotype was observed once. The chain carries TRBV9 and TRBJ2-6; no firm D call. Per germline, CDR1 SGDLS and CDR2 YYNGEE. This CDR3 has 16 amino acids. V lost 0 bases and J lost 0, with 7 bases in between. The CDR3 loop reads CASSVEPFSGANVLTF. The CDR3 region has the DNA TGTGCCAGCAGCGTAGAGCCGTTCTCTGGGGCCAACGTCCTGACTTTC.

The table lists this clonotype with a few counts. This rearrangement joins TRBV5-1 to TRBJ2-2, with 7 bases aligning to TRBD2. V dropped 4 bases and J dropped 4; count of bases not matched to a gene: 7. Germline-derived CDR1 and CDR2 are SGHRS and YFSETQ. The CDR3 sequence is 15 residues long. As DNA, the CDR3 is TGCGCCAGCAGCGAAAAGACGGGGGGCACCGGGGAGCTGTTTTTT. Its translation: CASSEKTGGTGELFF.

J is TRBJ2-6 and V is TRBV15; tentative D call: TRBD2 (5 bases). This CDR3 spans 16 amino acids. The V end was cut by 0 bases, the J end by 1 base, with 7 bases between. The germline CDR1 and CDR2 sequences are LNHNV and YYDKDF (reference sequence). DNA of the CDR3: TGTGCCACCAGCAGAGATCGAGGGTCTGGGGCCAACGTCCTGACTTTC. Protein product: CATSRDRGSGANVLTF.

In this sample, this clonotype turned up a few times. The chain links TRBV5-6 to TRBJ2-7, with 11 bases fitting TRBD2. Germline V gene lookup returns CDR1 SGHDT and CDR2 YYEEEE. This CDR3 has 17 residues. The V gene end was trimmed by 0 bases and the J gene end by 6 bases; junction bases not matched to a gene: 11. The CDR3 loop reads CASSLAKVSSGRREQYF. As DNA, the CDR3 is TGTGCCAGCAGCTTGGCCAAAGTTTCTAGCGGGAGGCGCGAGCAGTACTTC.

This CDR3 reads CASSPGRAYIGYTF. The CDR3 DNA sequence: TGCGCCAGCAGCCCGGGCAGGGCCTATATTGGCTACACCTTC. V and J are TRBV4-3 and TRBJ1-2, with D maybe TRBD1 (5 bases). This CDR3 spans 14 amino acids. CDR1 and CDR2 (germline): LGHNA, YSLEER. The germline V and J ends were trimmed by 4 bases and 7 bases, with 16 bases remaining between them.

The count of this clonotype is one. The genes are TRBV20-1 and TRBJ2-7; 7 bases match TRBD1. This CDR3 is 15 amino acids long. The trim removed 5 bases at V and 3 bases at J, leaving 13 bases unmatched. Germline values: CDR1 DFQATT, CDR2 SNEGSKA (reference sequence). The CDR3 sequence is CSASGQDRGYYEQYF. The CDR3 DNA sequence: TGCAGTGCTTCCGGACAGGACCGGGGCTACTACGAGCAGTACTTC.